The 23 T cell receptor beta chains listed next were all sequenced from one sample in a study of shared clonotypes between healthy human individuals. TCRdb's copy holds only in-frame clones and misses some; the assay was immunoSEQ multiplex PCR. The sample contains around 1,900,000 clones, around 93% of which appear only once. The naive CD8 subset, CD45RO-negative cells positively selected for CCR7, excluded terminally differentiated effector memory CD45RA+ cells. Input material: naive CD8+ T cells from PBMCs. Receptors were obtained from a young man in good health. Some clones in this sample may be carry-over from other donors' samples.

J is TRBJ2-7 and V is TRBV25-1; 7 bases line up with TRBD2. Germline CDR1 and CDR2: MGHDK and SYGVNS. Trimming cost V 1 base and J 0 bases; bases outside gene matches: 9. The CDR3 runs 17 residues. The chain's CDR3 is CASSESLSGNLSYEQYF. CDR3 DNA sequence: TGTGCCAGCAGTGAATCCCTAAGCGGGAACCTCTCCTACGAGCAGTACTTC.

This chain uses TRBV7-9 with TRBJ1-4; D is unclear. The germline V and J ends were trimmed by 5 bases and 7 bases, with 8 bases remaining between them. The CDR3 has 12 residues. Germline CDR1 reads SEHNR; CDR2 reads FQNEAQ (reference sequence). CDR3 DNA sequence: TGTGCCAGCAGCCGACCCGGTGAAAAACTGTTTTTT. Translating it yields CASSRPGEKLFF.

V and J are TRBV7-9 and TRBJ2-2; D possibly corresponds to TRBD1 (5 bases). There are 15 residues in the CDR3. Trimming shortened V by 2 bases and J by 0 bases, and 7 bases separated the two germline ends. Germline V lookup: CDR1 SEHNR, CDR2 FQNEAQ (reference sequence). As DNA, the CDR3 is TGTGCCAGCAGCTTATGGACAACGAACACCGGGGAGCTGTTTTTT. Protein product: CASSLWTTNTGELFF.

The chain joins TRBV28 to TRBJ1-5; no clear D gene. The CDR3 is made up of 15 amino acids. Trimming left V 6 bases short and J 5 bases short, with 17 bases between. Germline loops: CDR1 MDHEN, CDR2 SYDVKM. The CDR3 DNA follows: TGTGCCAGCAGCGTCGACTCAAACCCGTATCAGCCCCAGCATTTT. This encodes CASSVDSNPYQPQHF.

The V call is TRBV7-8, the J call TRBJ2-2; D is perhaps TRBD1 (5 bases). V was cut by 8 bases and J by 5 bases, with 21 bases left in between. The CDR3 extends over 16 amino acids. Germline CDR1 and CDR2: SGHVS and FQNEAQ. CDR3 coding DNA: TGTGCCAGCGTATCAACAGGAAACCCTGAGACCGGGGAGCTGTTTTTT. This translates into CASVSTGNPETGELFF.

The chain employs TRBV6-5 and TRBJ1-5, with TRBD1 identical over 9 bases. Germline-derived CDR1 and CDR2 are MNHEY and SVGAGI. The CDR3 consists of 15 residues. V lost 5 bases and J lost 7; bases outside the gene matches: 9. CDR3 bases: TGTGCCAGCAGTCCTCGGGACAGGGAGGGCCAGCCCCAGCATTTT. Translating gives CASSPRDREGQPQHF.

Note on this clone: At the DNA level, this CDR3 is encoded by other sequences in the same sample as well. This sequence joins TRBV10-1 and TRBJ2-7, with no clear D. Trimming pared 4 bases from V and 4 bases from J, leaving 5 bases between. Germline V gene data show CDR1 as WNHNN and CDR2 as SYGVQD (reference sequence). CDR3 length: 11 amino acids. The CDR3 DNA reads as TGCGCCAGCAGTGGCGGTTACGAGCAGTACTTC. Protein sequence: CASSGGYEQYF.

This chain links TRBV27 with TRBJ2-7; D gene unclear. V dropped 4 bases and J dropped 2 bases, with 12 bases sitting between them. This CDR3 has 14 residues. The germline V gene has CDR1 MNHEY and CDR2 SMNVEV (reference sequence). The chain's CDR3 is CASSSRAWAYEQYF. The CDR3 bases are TGTGCCAGCAGTTCCCGCGCATGGGCCTACGAGCAGTACTTC.

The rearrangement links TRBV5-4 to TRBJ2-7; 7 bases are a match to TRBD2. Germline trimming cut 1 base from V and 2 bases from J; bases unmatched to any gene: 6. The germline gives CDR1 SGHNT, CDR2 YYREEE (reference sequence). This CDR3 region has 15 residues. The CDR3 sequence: CASSLWREYPYEQYF. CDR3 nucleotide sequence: TGTGCCAGCAGCTTGTGGCGGGAGTATCCCTACGAGCAGTACTTC.

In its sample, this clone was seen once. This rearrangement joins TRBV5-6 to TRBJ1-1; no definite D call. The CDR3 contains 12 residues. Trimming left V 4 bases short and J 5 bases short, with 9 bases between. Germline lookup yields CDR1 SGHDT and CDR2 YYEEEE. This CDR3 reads CASSHGWTEAFF. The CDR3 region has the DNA TGTGCCAGCAGCCACGGTTGGACTGAAGCTTTCTTT.

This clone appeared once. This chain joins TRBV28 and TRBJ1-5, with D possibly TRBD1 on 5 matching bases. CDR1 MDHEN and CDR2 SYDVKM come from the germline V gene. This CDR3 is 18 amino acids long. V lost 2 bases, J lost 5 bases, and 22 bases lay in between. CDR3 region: CASSLDAQGESFYQPQHF. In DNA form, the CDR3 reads TGTGCCAGCAGTTTAGATGCTCAGGGCGAAAGTTTTTATCAGCCCCAGCATTTT.

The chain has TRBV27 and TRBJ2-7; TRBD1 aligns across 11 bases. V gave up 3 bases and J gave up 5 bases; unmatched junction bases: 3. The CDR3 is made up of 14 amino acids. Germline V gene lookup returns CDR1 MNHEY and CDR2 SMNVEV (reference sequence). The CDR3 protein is CASSLRGQGDEQYF. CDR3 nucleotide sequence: TGTGCCAGCAGTTTGCGGGGACAGGGGGACGAGCAGTACTTC.

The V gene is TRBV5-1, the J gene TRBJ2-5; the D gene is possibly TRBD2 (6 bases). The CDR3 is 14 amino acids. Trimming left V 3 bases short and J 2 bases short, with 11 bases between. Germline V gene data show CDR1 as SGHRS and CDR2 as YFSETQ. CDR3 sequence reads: CASSSGLPQETQYF. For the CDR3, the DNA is TGCGCCAGCAGCTCGGGACTGCCACAAGAGACCCAGTACTTC.

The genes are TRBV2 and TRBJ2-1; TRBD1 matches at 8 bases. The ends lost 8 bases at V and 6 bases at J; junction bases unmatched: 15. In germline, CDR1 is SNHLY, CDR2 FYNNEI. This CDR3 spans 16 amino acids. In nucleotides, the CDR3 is TGTGCCAGCCTAACTTTAAGGACAGGGATAGGCAATGAGCAGTTCTTC. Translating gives CASLTLRTGIGNEQFF.

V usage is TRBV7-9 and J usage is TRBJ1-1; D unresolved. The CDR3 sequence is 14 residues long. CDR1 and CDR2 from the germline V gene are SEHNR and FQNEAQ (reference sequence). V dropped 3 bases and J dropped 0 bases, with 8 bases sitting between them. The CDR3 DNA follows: TGTGCCAGCAGCTTCTTGACGGTGAACACTGAAGCTTTCTTT. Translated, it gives CASSFLTVNTEAFF. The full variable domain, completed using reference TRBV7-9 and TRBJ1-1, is DTGVSQNPRHKITKRGQNVTFRCDPISEHNRLYWYRQTLGQGPEFLTYFQNEAQLEKSRLLSDRFSAERPKGSFSTLEIQRTEQGDSAMYLCASSFLTVNTEAFFGQGTRLTVV.

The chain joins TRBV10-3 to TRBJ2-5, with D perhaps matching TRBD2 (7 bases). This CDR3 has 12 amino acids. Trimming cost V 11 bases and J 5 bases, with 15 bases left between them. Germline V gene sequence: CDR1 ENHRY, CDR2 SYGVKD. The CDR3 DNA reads TGTGCCTCGTGGGGGGGGGCTGAGACCCAGTACTTC. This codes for CASWGGAETQYF.

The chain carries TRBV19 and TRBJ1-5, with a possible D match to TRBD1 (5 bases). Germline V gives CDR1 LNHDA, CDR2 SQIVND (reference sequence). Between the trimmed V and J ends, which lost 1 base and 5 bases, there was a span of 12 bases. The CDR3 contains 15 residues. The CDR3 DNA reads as TGTGCCAGTAGTATAGCCTCGGGGGGATATCAGCCCCAGCATTTT. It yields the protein CASSIASGGYQPQHF.

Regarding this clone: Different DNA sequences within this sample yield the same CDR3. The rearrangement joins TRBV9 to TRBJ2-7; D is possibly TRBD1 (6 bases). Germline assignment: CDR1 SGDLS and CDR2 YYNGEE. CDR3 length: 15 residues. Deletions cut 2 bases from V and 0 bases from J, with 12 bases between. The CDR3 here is CASSVGAASSYEQYF. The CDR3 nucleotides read TGTGCCAGCAGCGTGGGGGCAGCGAGCTCCTACGAGCAGTACTTC. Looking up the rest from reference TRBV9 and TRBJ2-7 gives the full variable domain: DSGVTQTPKHLITATGQRVTLRCSPRSGDLSVYWYQQSLDQGLQFLIQYYNGEERAKGNILERFSAQQFPDLHSELNLSSLELGDSALYFCASSVGAASSYEQYFGPGTRLTVT.

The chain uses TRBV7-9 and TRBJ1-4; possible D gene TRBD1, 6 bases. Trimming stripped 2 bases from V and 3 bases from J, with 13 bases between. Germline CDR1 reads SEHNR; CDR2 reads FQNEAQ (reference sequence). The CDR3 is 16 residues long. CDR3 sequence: CASSLPPGAANEKLFF. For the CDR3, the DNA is TGTGCCAGCAGCTTACCCCCAGGGGCAGCTAATGAAAAACTGTTTTTT.

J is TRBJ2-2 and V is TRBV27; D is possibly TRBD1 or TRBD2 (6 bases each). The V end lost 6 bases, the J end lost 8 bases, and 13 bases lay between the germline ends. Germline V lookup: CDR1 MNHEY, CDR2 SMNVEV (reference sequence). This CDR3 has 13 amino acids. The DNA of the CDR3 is TGTGCCAGCAGCCGAAGGGGGGCTGGGGAGCTGTTTTTT. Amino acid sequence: CASSRRGAGELFF.

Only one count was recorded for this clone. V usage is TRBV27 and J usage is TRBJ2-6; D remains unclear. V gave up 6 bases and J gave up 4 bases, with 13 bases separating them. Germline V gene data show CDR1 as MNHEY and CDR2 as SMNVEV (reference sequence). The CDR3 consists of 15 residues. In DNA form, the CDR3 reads TGTGCCAGCAGCCCCCTCACTCGGGGGGCCAACGTCCTGACTTTC. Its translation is CASSPLTRGANVLTF. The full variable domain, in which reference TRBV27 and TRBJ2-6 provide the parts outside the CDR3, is EAQVTQNPRYLITVTGKKLTVTCSQNMNHEYMSWYRQDPGLGLRQIYYSMNVEVTDKGDVPEGYKVSRKEKRNFPLILESPSPNQTSLYFCASSPLTRGANVLTFGAGSRLTVL.

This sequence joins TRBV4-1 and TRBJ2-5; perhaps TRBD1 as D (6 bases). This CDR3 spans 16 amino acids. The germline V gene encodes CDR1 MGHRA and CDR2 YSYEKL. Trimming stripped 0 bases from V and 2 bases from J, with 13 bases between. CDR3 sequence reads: CASSQEFRDIQETQYF. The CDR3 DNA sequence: TGCGCCAGCAGCCAAGAGTTTAGGGACATTCAAGAGACCCAGTACTTC.

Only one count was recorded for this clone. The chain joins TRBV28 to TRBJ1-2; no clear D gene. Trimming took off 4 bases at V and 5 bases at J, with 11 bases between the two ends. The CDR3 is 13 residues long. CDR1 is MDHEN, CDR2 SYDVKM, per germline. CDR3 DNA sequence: TGTGCCAGCAGTTCCCCGTATTTGTATGGCTACACCTTC. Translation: CASSSPYLYGYTF.